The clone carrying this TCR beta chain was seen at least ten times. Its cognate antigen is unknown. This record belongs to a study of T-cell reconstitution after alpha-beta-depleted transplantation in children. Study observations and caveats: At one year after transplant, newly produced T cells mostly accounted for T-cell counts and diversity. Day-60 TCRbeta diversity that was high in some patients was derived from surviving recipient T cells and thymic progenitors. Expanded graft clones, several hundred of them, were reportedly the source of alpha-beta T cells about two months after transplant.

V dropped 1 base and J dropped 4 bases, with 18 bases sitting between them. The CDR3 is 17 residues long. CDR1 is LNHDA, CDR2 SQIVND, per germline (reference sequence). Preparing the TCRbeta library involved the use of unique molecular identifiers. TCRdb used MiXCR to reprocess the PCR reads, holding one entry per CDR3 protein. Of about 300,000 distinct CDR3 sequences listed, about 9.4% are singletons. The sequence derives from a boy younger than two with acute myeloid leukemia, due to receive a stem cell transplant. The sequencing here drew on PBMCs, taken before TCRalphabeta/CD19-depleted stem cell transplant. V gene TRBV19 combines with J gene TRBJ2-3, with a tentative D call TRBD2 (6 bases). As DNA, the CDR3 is TGTGCCAGTAGTATAGCGGCCGGGACTCCTGGGCCAGATACGCAGTATTTT. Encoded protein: CASSIAAGTPGPDTQYF.